Listed below are T cell receptor beta chains from one sample, sequenced in a study of blood T cell repertoires in COVID-19. Assay used: immunoSEQ multiplex PCR; TCRdb lists only in-frame clones, some missing. The sample consists of some 200,000 clones, roughly nine tenths of them appearing once. Sequenced: peripheral blood. Every receptor here comes from an older woman with acute or convalescent COVID-19. Both conserved end residues are trimmed from each CDR3.

v_gene	j_gene	CDR3aa
TRBV5-1	TRBJ2-2	ASSLSQSNTGELF
TRBV5-1	TRBJ1-3	ASSLTGGTGNTIY
TRBV19	TRBJ2-3	ASSKKRERLSDTQY
TRBV18	TRBJ2-4	ASSALQGALGKNIQY
TRBV7-2	TRBJ2-3	ASSRGLAGTDTQY
TRBV20-1	TRBJ2-4	SAARGDIQY
TRBV2	TRBJ2-2	ASIVQGGGTKNTGELF
TRBV5-1	TRBJ2-4	ASSLGDSGDIQY
TRBV3-1/TRBV3-2	TRBJ2-2	ASSQVGGLDTGELF
TRBV5-1	TRBJ2-2	ASSPGLAGANTGELF
TRBV2	TRBJ2-7	ASSEGPIGGIYEQY
TRBV10-1	TRBJ2-1	ASSEGPSGGINEQF
TRBV7-2	TRBJ2-7	ASSSQGGAYEQY
TRBV5-5	TRBJ2-1	ASRARGSGTTYNEQF
TRBV14	TRBJ1-1	ASSLIIGVEAF
TRBV6-5	TRBJ1-2	ASRVEQIRNYGYT
TRBV11-2	TRBJ2-7	ASSLDGDRVDEQY
TRBV29-1	TRBJ1-1	SEYRGRGTEAF
TRBV5-1	TRBJ1-2	ASSRDGGYGYT
TRBV7-9	TRBJ1-1	ASSLSLDTWNTEAF
TRBV6-2/TRBV6-3	TRBJ2-7	ASSYRTGTANPYEQY
TRBV19	TRBJ2-2	ASKRMENTGELF
TRBV28	TRBJ2-7	ASSSGQGGFWQY
TRBV5-1	TRBJ1-1	ASSFEVNTEAF
TRBV6-6	TRBJ1-2	ASKEREQGRGYT
TRBV9	TRBJ2-2	ASSVAHGGGELF
TRBV18	TRBJ1-1	ASSPQLNTEAF
TRBV6-5	TRBJ2-7	ASSFRRFDSSYEQY
TRBV11-2	TRBJ1-1	ASSPKPGQNTEAF
TRBV10-3	TRBJ2-3	AIRAGTSGTDTQY
TRBV11-3	TRBJ1-1	ASSLQGNTEAF
TRBV7-2	TRBJ2-2	ASSLAVAANTGELF
TRBV6-4	TRBJ2-3	ASSDPIGQGQDTDTQY
TRBV3-1/TRBV3-2	TRBJ2-5	ASSQDTQGWETQY
TRBV27	TRBJ1-4	ASRPTGAGGTNEKLF
TRBV5-5	TRBJ1-2	ASSQDRVYGYT
TRBV7-6	TRBJ2-2	ASSLARSGRITGELF
TRBV4-1	TRBJ2-1	ASSRQGARYNEQF
TRBV4-2	TRBJ2-3	ASSQAGTGGETDTQY
TRBV11-3	TRBJ2-7	ASSFSGGRLHRAEQY
TRBV18	TRBJ1-1	ASSPQGMNTEAF
TRBV7-2	TRBJ2-3	ASRLSTGTGYDTQY
TRBV21-1	TRBJ1-6	ASSYPGRGPPLH
TRBV7-9	TRBJ2-7	ASSRGTGGAGSYEQY
TRBV21-1	TRBJ1-1	ASSQTGDPEAF
TRBV5-4	TRBJ1-6	ASCLTGPNNSPLH
TRBV2	TRBJ1-3	AGNRDTSGNTIY
TRBV5-1	TRBJ2-5	ASSLDVGQETQY
TRBV12-3/TRBV12-4	TRBJ1-1	ASSPWNTEAF